This TCR beta chain comes out of a study of T-cell memory formation after mild COVID-19. This clonotype was detected a few times. With 0 bases clipped from V and 6 bases from J, the junction kept 5 bases outside the gene matches. The CDR3 is 16 amino acids. The germline V gene has CDR1 SGHRS and CDR2 YFSETQ. Each CDR3 protein gets one entry after TCRdb re-called the 5' RACE reads with MiXCR. The sample holds about 470,000 distinct CDR3 sequences, about 23% seen once. The receptor comes from an adult woman who had mild COVID-19 (a few samples of this study predate the infection). Cell type and time point are not known. Sequencing was carried out using PBMCs or a T cell subset sorted from them (not recorded which). The genes are TRBV5-1 and TRBJ2-1; 11 bases are shared with TRBD2. CDR3 loop: CASSLAVGLAGNEQFF. The CDR3 bases are TGCGCCAGCAGCTTGGCCGTAGGACTAGCGGGCAATGAGCAGTTCTTC.